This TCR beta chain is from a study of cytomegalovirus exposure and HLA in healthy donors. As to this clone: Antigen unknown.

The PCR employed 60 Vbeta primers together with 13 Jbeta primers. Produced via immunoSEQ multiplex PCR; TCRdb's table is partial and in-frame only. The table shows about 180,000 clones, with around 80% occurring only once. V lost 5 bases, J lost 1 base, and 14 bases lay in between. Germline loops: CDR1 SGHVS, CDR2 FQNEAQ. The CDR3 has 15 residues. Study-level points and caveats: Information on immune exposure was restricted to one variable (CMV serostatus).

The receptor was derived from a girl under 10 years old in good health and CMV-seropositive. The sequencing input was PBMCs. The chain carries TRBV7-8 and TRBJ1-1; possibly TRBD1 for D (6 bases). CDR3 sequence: CASSPQGLGNTEAFF. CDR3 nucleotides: TGTGCCAGCAGCCCACAGGGATTGGGGAACACTGAAGCTTTCTTT.